Included here is one T cell receptor (beta chain) sequence, with context. Its antigen is not known. Clones were sequenced by immunoSEQ multiplex PCR, and TCRdb holds only the in-frame ones, with some missing. The table shows about 2 million clones, with 95% occurring only once. This sample stems from a study of shared clonotypes between healthy human individuals. Trimming took off 2 bases at V and 5 bases at J, with 21 bases between the two ends. CDR1 is SGHAT, CDR2 FQNNGV, per germline. The CDR3 has 17 residues. Study-level results: The study generally estimated greater richness for naive than memory subsets.

The chain is built from TRBV11-2 and TRBJ2-5; D assignment may be TRBD1 or TRBD2 (7 bases each). The sequenced material came from naive CD4+ T cells sorted from blood. Sample subset: CD45RA+ positively selected. The TCR sequence derives from a man younger than 35 in good health. Written as DNA, the CDR3 is TGTGCCAGCAGCTTATTCTCTGCGGGAGTCAGGGGGGAGACCCAGTACTTC. As protein: CASSLFSAGVRGETQYF.